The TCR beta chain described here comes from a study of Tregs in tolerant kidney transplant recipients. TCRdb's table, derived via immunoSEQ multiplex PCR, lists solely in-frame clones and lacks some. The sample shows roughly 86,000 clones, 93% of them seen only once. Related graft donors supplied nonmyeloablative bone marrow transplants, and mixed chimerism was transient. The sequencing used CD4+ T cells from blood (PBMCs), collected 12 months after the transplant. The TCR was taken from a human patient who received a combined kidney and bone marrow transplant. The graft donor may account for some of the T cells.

CDR3 sequence: CASTKGAGYTGELFF. The CDR3, as DNA: TGTGCCAGCACCAAGGGAGCTGGGTATACCGGGGAGCTGTTTTTT. The chain has TRBV25-1 and TRBJ2-2; tentatively, D is TRBD2 (5 bases). With 7 bases removed from V and 5 bases from J, the gap between germline ends came to 17 bases. Germline CDR1 is MGHDK and CDR2 is SYGVNS. The CDR3 length is 15 residues.